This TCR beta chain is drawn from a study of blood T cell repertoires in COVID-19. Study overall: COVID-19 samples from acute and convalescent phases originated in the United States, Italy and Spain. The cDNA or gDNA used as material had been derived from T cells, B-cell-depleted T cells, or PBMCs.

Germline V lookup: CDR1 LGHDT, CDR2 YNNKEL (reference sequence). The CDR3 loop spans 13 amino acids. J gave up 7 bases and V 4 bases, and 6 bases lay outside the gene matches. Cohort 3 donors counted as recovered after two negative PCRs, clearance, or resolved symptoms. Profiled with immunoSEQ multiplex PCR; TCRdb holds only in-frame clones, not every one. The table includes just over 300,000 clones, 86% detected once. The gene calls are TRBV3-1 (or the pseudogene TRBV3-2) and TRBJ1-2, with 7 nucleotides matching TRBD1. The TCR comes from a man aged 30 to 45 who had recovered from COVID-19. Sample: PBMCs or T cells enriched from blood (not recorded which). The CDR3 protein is CASSLYQGVGYTF. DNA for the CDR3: TGTGCCAGCAGCCTTTACCAGGGGGTTGGCTACACCTTC.